This T cell receptor beta chain appears in the sequencing data of a study of blood T cells in healthy people across ages (dated by TCRdb to between 2014 and 2017). About the study as a whole: Template switching captured roughly one uniquely barcoded TCR beta cDNA molecule per two T cells in model experiments. For two donors (one aged 18 to 30 and one aged 80 or older), the study analyzed two additional independent replicas of 1 million unique cDNA reads from the same blood draw. The donors were split into four age groups: young (average around 15 years), middle-aged (over 35), aged (about 56) and long-lived (approximately 80). To track age-related changes in TCR beta repertoire diversity, the study relied on deep sequencing normalized with unique cDNA molecular identifiers. To avoid experimental bias, donors of different ages were distributed randomly across sequencing lanes. Paper-wide results and their limitations: The percentage of naive T cells measured by flow cytometry correlated strongly with observed TCR beta diversity. Observed TCR beta diversity per million T cells fell roughly linearly with age, and a significant reduction was already apparent by age about 43. Compared with the aged group, the long-lived group had more naive CD4+ T cells, fewer expanded clones and increased TCR diversity, suggesting age selection. Because the CMV infection status of the donors was unknown, age-related changes in expanded clonotypes may potentially have been confounded. Estimates of total diversity based on one million sequenced T cells were regarded as lower bounds and as underestimates. Since profiling was done on bulk unsorted PBMCs, naive and antigen-experienced compartments could not be conclusively compared.

Many counts were recorded for this clonotype. Its target antigen remains unknown. Base-call qualities are not available, and no considerably larger clone is one nucleotide away. The 35 to 40 donors, aged about 6 to 90 years, were systemically healthy Caucasian individuals from Russia. Each donor gave 8 to 10 milliliters of peripheral blood, drawn into EDTA-treated Vacutainer tubes. Ficoll-Paque density-gradient centrifugation was used to isolate PBMCs, with at least 6 million per sample. Trizol reagent was used to extract total RNA from the PBMCs, yielding at least 5.5 micrograms per sample. Naive CD45RAhigh/CD27high T cell percentages were measured by flow cytometry on a PBMC aliquot from every donor. The protocol used for the library was 5' RACE. Data came from an Illumina HiSeq 2500. A second PCR of 7 to 11 cycles was performed with a sample-barcoded 5' primer and a J-beta primer mix. A unique molecular identifier was introduced onto each TCR beta cDNA molecule by a template-switch 5' adaptor carrying 12 random nucleotides. At least 2.5 million CDR3-containing paired-end reads were obtained from each sample. The Mint cDNA synthesis kit, primed by a TRBC-specific oligonucleotide, was used to synthesize first-strand cDNA from all RNA. Following uracil-DNA glycosylase treatment, a first 18-cycle PCR with universal primers M1SS and BC2_uni_R was performed on all cDNA. Processing in the source paper ran as follows. For normalization, 1 million high-quality reads were randomly selected from each sample, with every read carrying a distinct molecular identifier. Reads sharing molecular identifiers were discarded rather than binned into consensus sequences. MiTCR, run with a Q25 quality threshold and the strictest error-elimination algorithm, handled CDR3 identification, clonotype clustering and error correction. A nonparametric unseen species model with Euler transformation was used to estimate a lower bound on total TCR beta diversity. TCRdb trimmed the raw reads at Q25, called clones with MiXCR and kept productive beta chains. Entries that share a CDR3 protein sequence are merged under the most common genes and DNA. TCRdb's processing, not the authors', yielded these V and J calls. Recorded for this sample are some 790,000 distinct CDR3 sequences; under 35% of them occurred a single time. The ten largest clones capture 17% of the sample.

V is pruned by 3 bases and J by 6 bases, leaving 5 bases of the junction without a gene match. Spanning cysteine to phenylalanine, the CDR3 consists of 13 amino acids. The only DNA kept is the CDR3, 39 bases in frame from the first base. CDR1 and CDR2 were assigned from the germline V gene (reference sequence) as SEHNR and FQNEAQ. The sequence is built from TRBV7-9 and TRBJ2-7, with 7 middle bases fitting TRBD2. The sample comprised blood. This TCR was sampled from an elderly woman in good health. This receptor carries the CDR3 CASSFGGMSEQYF. The DNA is TGTGCCAGCAGCTTCGGGGGGATGAGCGAGCAGTACTTC.